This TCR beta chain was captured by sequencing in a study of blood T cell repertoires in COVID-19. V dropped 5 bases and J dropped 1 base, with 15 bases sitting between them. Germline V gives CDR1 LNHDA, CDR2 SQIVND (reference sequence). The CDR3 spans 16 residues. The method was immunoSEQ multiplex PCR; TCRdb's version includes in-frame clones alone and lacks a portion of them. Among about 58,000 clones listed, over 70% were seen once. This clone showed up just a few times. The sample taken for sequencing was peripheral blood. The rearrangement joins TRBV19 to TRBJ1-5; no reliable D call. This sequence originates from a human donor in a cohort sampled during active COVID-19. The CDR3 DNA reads TGTGCCAGTAGTCTATCGACGGGGAGAAGCAATCAGCCCCAGCATTTT. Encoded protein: CASSLSTGRSNQPQHF.